The sample holds many counts of the clone carrying this T cell receptor (beta chain). These data originate in a study of early T cells in non-severe SARS-CoV-2 infection. CDR3 length equals 13 residues. Trimming removed 4 bases at V and 4 bases at J, with 5 bases between. From germline, CDR1 is MNHEY and CDR2 SMNVEV (reference sequence). Separate cDNA molecules each had unique molecular identifiers attached to them. Using its own MiXCR run on the 5' RACE reads, TCRdb lists one record per CDR3 protein. The data hold roughly 68,000 distinct CDR3 sequences, with around 4.6% observed a single time. The specimen sequenced was whole blood. The clonotype comes from an adult who was a healthcare worker with PCR-confirmed SARS-CoV-2 infection or an uninfected control (not recorded which). The rearrangement joins TRBV27 to TRBJ2-6; D is unclear. CDR3 sequence reads: CASSSTGANVLTF. Written as DNA, the CDR3 is TGTGCCAGCAGTTCCACGGGGGCCAACGTCCTGACTTTC.